Shown below are 21 T cell receptor beta chains from a single sample sequenced in a study of shared clonotypes between healthy human individuals (dated by TCRdb to the early 2020s). Receptors were amplified or captured by the immunoSEQ multiplex PCR assay. Entries here come from immuneACCESS through TCRdb and include only in-frame sequences with V and J called. Some clones fail to appear in such tables; in the studies checked, an unresolved V gene covers under half of the shortfall, and the cause of the remainder is unknown. Counted in this sample were a few million clones; approximately 95% of them appeared once. Together, the top ten hold over 0.1% of the sample. Sequencing was done on a sample of naive CD4+ T cells sorted from blood. The cell subset or site label on this specimen signifies: CD45RA+ positively selected. Receptor source: a man aged 18 to 29 in good health.

V usage is TRBV30 and J usage is TRBJ2-7; unclear D gene. Germline lookup yields CDR1 GTSNPN and CDR2 SVGIG (reference sequence). The V end lost 0 bases, the J end lost 2 bases, and 11 bases lay between the germline ends. This CDR3 is 14 amino acids long. The CDR3 reads CAWSVTLIPYEQYF. CDR3 DNA: TGTGCCTGGAGTGTTACACTGATTCCCTACGAGCAGTACTTC.

The chain joins TRBV11-2 to TRBJ1-2, with D hard to call. Trimming took off 2 bases at V and 8 bases at J, with 9 bases between the two ends. Germline CDR1 is SGHAT and CDR2 is FQNNGV. CDR3 length: 12 amino acids. The chain's CDR3 is CASSLSAYGYTF. As DNA, the CDR3 is TGTGCCAGCAGCTTATCAGCGTACGGCTACACCTTC.

This clone was detected only once. The chain has TRBV5-1 and TRBJ1-3; tentatively, D is TRBD1 (5 bases). Trimming cost V 3 bases and J 3 bases, with 16 bases left between them. The CDR3 has 16 residues. Germline V lookup: CDR1 SGHRS, CDR2 YFSETQ. As DNA, the CDR3 is TGCGCCAGCAGCTCCTCGGGGCTCGAGCGTGGAAACACCATATATTTT. Its protein is CASSSSGLERGNTIYF.

This rearrangement joins TRBV19 to TRBJ1-3; D is undetermined. Germline-derived CDR1 and CDR2 are LNHDA and SQIVND (reference sequence). Trimming left V 6 bases short and J 2 bases short, with 2 bases between. This CDR3 has 11 residues. The CDR3 DNA reads as TGTGCCAGTAGGGCTGGAAACACCATATATTTT. Its protein product is CASRAGNTIYF.

The CDR3 coding sequence is TGTGCCAGCAGCCTGGGAGGCAAACGACGCTCCTACAATGAGCAGTTCTTC. Its protein is CASSLGGKRRSYNEQFF. V is TRBV7-2 and J is TRBJ2-1; possible D gene TRBD2, 6 bases. V was clipped by 5 bases and J by 0 bases, with 17 bases between them. The CDR3 totals 17 residues. Per germline, CDR1 SGHTA and CDR2 FQGNSA. Supplemented by reference TRBV7-2 and TRBJ2-1, the full variable domain reads GAGVSQSPSNKVTEKGKDVELRCDPISGHTALYWYRQSLGQGLEFLIYFQGNSAPDKSGLPSDRFSAERTGGSVSTLTIQRTQQEDSAVYLCASSLGGKRRSYNEQFFGPGTRLTVL.

V gene TRBV5-1 combines with J gene TRBJ1-4; D is unresolved. There are 14 residues in the CDR3. V was clipped by 4 bases and J by 7 bases, with 14 bases between them. The germline CDR1 and CDR2 sequences are SGHRS and YFSETQ. The CDR3 sequence: CASSQQIQGEKLFF. The CDR3 bases are TGCGCCAGCAGCCAGCAAATCCAAGGTGAAAAACTGTTTTTT.

This chain uses TRBV28 with TRBJ1-6; 7 nucleotides agree with TRBD1. J gave up 10 bases and V 6 bases, and 12 bases lay outside the gene matches. Germline V gene sequence: CDR1 MDHEN, CDR2 SYDVKM. The CDR3 has 15 amino acids. The CDR3 spells CASRGGRGLLSPLHF. CDR3 in DNA: TGTGCCAGCAGGGGGGGGAGGGGGCTTCTGTCACCCCTCCACTTT.

The V gene is TRBV6-1, the J gene TRBJ2-7; tentative D call: TRBD1 (5 bases). V was trimmed by 2 bases and J by 0 bases, leaving 8 bases between them. This CDR3 has 14 residues. CDR1 and CDR2 from the germline V gene are MNHNS and SASEGT. Here the CDR3 reads CASSERGSSYEQYF. CDR3 DNA sequence: TGTGCCAGCAGTGAAAGGGGCAGCTCCTACGAGCAGTACTTC.

The table lists this clone with a count of one. V and J are TRBV28 and TRBJ2-2; D may correspond to TRBD1 or TRBD2 (5 bases each). Germline CDR1 reads MDHEN; CDR2 reads SYDVKM. V lost 8 bases to trimming and J lost 0 bases, with 13 bases between them. This CDR3 is 15 amino acids long. The CDR3 DNA follows: TGTGCCAGCCTCGGGGCTGGGCCGAACACCGGGGAGCTGTTTTTT. Its protein product is CASLGAGPNTGELFF.

J is TRBJ2-7 and V is TRBV28; D unresolved. The length of the CDR3 is 15 residues. Germline V gene data show CDR1 as MDHEN and CDR2 as SYDVKM. V dropped 5 bases and J dropped 1 base, with 15 bases sitting between them. The CDR3 DNA reads TGTGCCAGCAGTCCTCAAGGAGCCTTATCCTACGAGCAGTACTTC. Translation gives CASSPQGALSYEQYF.

The chain employs TRBV29-1 and TRBJ2-4; 8 bases agree with TRBD2. Germline loops: CDR1 SQVTM, CDR2 ANQGSEA. The CDR3 is 14 residues long. The V gene end was trimmed by 4 bases and the J gene end by 7 bases; junction bases not matched to a gene: 9. The CDR3 DNA sequence: TGCAGCGTTGCTGTCGGGGGGGCGCGTAACATTCAGTACTTC. Translated, it gives CSVAVGGARNIQYF.

This rearrangement joins TRBV29-1 to TRBJ2-2; 11 bases match TRBD1. Germline V CDR1 and CDR2: SQVTM, ANQGSEA. This CDR3 comprises 16 residues. Unmatched junction bases numbered 11, after V lost 7 bases and J lost 4 bases. The CDR3 spells CSAMDRGRSSTGELFF. The CDR3 coding sequence is TGCAGCGCTATGGACAGGGGGCGTTCCTCCACCGGGGAGCTGTTTTTT.

The chain recombines TRBV4-3 with TRBJ2-4; TRBD1 matches at 8 bases. The V and J ends lost 3 bases and 2 bases, in that order; junction bases with no gene match: 12. This CDR3 has 18 amino acids. CDR1 is LGHNA and CDR2 is YSLEER in the germline V gene. DNA for the CDR3: TGCGCCAGCAGCCATGCGACAGGGGCCGCGTTTCCCAAAAACATTCAGTACTTC. Its protein is CASSHATGAAFPKNIQYF.

The V gene is TRBV9, the J gene TRBJ2-3; 10 nucleotides agree with TRBD2. CDR3 length equals 16 residues. Germline trimming cut 0 bases from V and 6 bases from J; bases unmatched to any gene: 7. CDR1 and CDR2 from the germline V gene are SGDLS and YYNGEE. The CDR3 loop reads CASSVGAGGVMDTQYF. The CDR3 nucleotides read TGTGCCAGCAGCGTAGGAGCGGGAGGGGTAATGGATACGCAGTATTTT.

Regarding this clone: Distinct nucleotide sequences in the sample also encode this CDR3. The chain couples TRBV28 to TRBJ1-3; D is ambiguous. This CDR3 is built from 12 residues. CDR1 is MDHEN and CDR2 is SYDVKM in the germline V gene. V shed 5 bases and J shed 0 bases, with 2 bases lying between them. CDR3 in DNA: TGTGCCAGCAGTGGCTCTGGAAACACCATATATTTT. Residues: CASSGSGNTIYF.

About this clone itself: The sample holds other DNA sequences that translate to the same CDR3. The chain links TRBV5-1 to TRBJ1-4; D is unclear. The CDR3 sequence is 15 residues long. From germline, CDR1 is SGHRS and CDR2 YFSETQ. V was cut by 0 bases and J by 4 bases, with 10 bases left in between. The CDR3 protein is CASSLEGGINEKLFF. The CDR3 nucleotides are TGCGCCAGCAGCTTGGAGGGAGGGATTAATGAAAAACTGTTTTTT.

This rearrangement joins TRBV4-1 to TRBJ1-4, with 7 bases matching TRBD1. Germline V gene sequence: CDR1 MGHRA, CDR2 YSYEKL. The trim removed 4 bases at V and 5 bases at J, leaving 13 bases unmatched. This CDR3 contains 17 residues. The CDR3 reads CASSPSGQRGVNEKLFF. The CDR3 DNA follows: TGCGCCAGCAGCCCCTCGGGACAGAGGGGGGTCAATGAAAAACTGTTTTTT.

The V and J genes are TRBV6-5 and TRBJ1-1; tentatively, D is TRBD1 (6 bases). The germline V gene has CDR1 MNHEY and CDR2 SVGAGI. The V end lost 6 bases, the J end lost 0 bases, and 14 bases lay between the germline ends. This CDR3 comprises 15 residues. CDR3 residues: CASSRGGRMNTEAFF. The CDR3 bases are TGTGCCAGCAGCAGGGGTGGCAGGATGAACACTGAAGCTTTCTTT.

This clone has only one observation. V usage is TRBV28 and J usage is TRBJ1-5, with unresolved D. V was shortened by 2 bases and J by 2 bases, with 4 bases between the two germline ends. The CDR3 covers 13 residues. In germline, CDR1 is MDHEN, CDR2 SYDVKM. CDR3 sequence reads: CASSLNRNQPQHF. The CDR3 DNA follows: TGTGCCAGCAGTTTAAATCGCAATCAGCCCCAGCATTTT.

V and J are TRBV2 and TRBJ1-5; D gene unclear. Germline values: CDR1 SNHLY, CDR2 FYNNEI. The CDR3 has 11 amino acids. V was clipped by 5 bases and J by 7 bases, with 6 bases between them. The CDR3 sequence is CASSNGQPQHF. The CDR3 DNA reads as TGTGCCAGCAGTAACGGACAGCCCCAGCATTTT. The full variable domain, in which reference TRBV2 and TRBJ1-5 provide the parts outside the CDR3, is EPEVTQTPSHQVTQMGQEVILRCVPISNHLYFYWYRQILGQKVEFLVSFYNNEISEKSEIFDDQFSVERPDGSNFTLKIRSTKLEDSAMYFCASSNGQPQHFGDGTRLSIL.

The chain is built from TRBV5-1 and TRBJ2-5; D might be TRBD1 (6 bases). The CDR3 sequence is 13 residues long. Germline lookup yields CDR1 SGHRS and CDR2 YFSETQ. V was shortened by 4 bases and J by 3 bases, with 10 bases between the two germline ends. CDR3 in DNA: TGCGCCAGCAGCATGCGACAGGAAGAGACCCAGTACTTC. Encoded protein: CASSMRQEETQYF.